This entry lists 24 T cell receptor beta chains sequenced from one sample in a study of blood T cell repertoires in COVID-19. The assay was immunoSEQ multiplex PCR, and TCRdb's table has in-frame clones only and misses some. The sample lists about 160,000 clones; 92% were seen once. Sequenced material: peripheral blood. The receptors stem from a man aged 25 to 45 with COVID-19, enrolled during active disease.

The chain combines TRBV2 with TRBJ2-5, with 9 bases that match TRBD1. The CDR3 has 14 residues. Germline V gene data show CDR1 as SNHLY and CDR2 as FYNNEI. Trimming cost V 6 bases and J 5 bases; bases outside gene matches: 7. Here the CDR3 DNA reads TGTGCCAGCAGCCAGAGACAGGGGGGCGAGACCCAGTACTTC. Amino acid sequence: CASSQRQGGETQYF.

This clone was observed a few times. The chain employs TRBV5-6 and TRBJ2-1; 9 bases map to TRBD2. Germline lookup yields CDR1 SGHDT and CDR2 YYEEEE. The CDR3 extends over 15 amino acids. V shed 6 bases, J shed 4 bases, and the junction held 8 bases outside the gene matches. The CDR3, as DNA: TGTGCCAGCATCTTTAGCGGGGGACCTTACAATGAGCAGTTCTTC. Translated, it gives CASIFSGGPYNEQFF. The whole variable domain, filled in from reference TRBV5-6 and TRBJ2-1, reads DAGVTQSPTHLIKTRGQQVTLRCSPKSGHDTVSWYQQALGQGPQFIFQYYEEEERQRGNFPDRFSGHQFPNYSSELNVNALLLGDSALYLCASIFSGGPYNEQFFGPGTRLTVL.

CDR3 in DNA: TGTGCCAGTATGAGCGGGAGGGCCCTGACAGATACGCAGTATTTT. Encoded protein: CASMSGRALTDTQYF. The chain has TRBV19 and TRBJ2-3, with 10 positions matching TRBD2. Germline-derived CDR1 and CDR2 are LNHDA and SQIVND (reference sequence). Trimming removed 7 bases from V and 3 bases from J; junction bases left unmatched: 7. The CDR3 runs to 15 residues.

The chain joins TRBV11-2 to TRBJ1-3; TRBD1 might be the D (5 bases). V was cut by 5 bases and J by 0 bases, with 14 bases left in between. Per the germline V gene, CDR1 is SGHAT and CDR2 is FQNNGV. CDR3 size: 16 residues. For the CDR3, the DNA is TGTGCCAGCAGCGTAAGACAGAGGCTCTCTGGAAACACCATATATTTT. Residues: CASSVRQRLSGNTIYF.

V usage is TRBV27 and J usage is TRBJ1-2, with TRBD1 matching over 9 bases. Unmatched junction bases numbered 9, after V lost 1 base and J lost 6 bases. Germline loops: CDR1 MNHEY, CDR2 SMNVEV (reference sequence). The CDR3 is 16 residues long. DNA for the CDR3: TGTGCCAGCAGTTTATTCCCGGGACAGGGTGGGCATGGCTACACCTTC. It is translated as CASSLFPGQGGHGYTF.

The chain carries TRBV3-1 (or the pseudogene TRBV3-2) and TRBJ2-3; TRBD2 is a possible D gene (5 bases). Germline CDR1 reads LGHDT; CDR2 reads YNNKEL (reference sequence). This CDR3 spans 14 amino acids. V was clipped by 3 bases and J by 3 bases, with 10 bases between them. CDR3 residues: CASSQAGRTDTQYF. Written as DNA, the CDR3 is TGTGCCAGCAGCCAGGCGGGTAGAACAGATACGCAGTATTTT.

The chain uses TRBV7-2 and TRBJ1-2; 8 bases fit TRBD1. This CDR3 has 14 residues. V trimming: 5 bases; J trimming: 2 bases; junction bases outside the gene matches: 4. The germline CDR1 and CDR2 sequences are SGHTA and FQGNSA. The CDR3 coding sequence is TGTGCCAGCAGCCCCGGACAGGGAAACTATGGCTACACCTTC. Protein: CASSPGQGNYGYTF.

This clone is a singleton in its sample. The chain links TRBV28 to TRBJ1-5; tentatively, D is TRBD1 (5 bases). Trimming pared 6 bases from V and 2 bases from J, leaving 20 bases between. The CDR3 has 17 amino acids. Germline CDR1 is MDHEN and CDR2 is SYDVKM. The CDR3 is CASRRTLAGKGNQPQHF. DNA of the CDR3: TGTGCCAGCAGAAGGACCCTGGCAGGGAAGGGCAATCAGCCCCAGCATTTT.

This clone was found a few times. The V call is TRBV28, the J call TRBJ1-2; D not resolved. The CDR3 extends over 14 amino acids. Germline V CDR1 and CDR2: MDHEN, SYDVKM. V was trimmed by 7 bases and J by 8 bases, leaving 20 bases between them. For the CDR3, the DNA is TGTGCCAGCAAGGTGCTGGAACGAGCGGAAGGCTACACCTTC. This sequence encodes CASKVLERAEGYTF.

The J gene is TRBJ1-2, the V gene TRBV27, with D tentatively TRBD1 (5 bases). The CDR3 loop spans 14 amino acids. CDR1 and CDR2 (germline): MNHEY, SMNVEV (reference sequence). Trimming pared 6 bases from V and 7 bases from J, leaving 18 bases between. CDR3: CASRTLFWGGGYTF. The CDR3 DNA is TGTGCCAGCAGAACCCTTTTCTGGGGCGGTGGCTACACCTTC.

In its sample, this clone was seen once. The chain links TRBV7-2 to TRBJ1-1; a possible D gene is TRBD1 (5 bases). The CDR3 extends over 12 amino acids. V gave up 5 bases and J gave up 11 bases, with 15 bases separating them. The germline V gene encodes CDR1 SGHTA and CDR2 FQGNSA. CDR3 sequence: CASSLAGGVAFF. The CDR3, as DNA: TGTGCCAGCAGCCTCGCTGGGGGGGTGGCTTTCTTT.

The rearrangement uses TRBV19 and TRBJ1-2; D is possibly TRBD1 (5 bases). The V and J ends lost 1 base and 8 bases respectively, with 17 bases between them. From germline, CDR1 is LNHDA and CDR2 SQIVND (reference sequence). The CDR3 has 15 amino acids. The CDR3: CASSIVFAAGWGYTF. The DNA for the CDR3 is TGTGCCAGTAGTATAGTGTTCGCGGCAGGGTGGGGCTACACCTTC.

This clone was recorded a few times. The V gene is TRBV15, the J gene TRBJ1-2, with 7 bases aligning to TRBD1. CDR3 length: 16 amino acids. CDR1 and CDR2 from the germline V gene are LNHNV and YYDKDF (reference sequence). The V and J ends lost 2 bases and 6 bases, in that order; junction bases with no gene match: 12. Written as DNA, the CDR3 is TGTGCCACCAGCAGATCAAGACAGGGTTCATCAAATGGCTACACCTTC. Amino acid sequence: CATSRSRQGSSNGYTF.

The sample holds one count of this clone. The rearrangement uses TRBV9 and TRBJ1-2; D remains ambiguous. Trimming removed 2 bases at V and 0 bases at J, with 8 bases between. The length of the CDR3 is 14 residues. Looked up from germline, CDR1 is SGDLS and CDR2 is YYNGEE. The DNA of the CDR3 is TGTGCCAGCAGCGTGAGTACAGCTAACTATGGCTACACCTTC. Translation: CASSVSTANYGYTF.

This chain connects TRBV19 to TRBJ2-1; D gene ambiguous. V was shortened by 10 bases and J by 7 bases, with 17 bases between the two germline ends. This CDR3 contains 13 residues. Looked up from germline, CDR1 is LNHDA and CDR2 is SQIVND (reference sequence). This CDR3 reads CATSVPNVNEQFF. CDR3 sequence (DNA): TGTGCCACCTCAGTACCCAACGTAAATGAGCAGTTCTTC.

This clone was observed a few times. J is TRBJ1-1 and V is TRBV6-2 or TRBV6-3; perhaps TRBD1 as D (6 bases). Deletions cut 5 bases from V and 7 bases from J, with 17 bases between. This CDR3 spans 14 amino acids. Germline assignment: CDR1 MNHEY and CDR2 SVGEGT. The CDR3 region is CASSIPRGRGEAFF. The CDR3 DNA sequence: TGTGCCAGCAGTATACCGCGGGGGCGGGGTGAAGCTTTCTTT.

The CDR3 loop reads CASSLATGYNEQFF. Written as DNA, the CDR3 is TGTGCCAGCAGCTTAGCGACAGGGTACAATGAGCAGTTCTTC. The chain recombines TRBV7-8 with TRBJ2-1; TRBD1 aligns across 7 bases. The CDR3 is 14 residues long. The germline gives CDR1 SGHVS, CDR2 FQNEAQ. V shed 0 bases, J shed 4 bases, and the junction held 0 bases outside the gene matches.

CDR3 in amino acids: CASTYRGEGGYTF. CDR3 DNA: TGTGCCAGCACTTACAGGGGGGAGGGAGGCTACACCTTC. V is TRBV4-2 and J is TRBJ1-2; the match to TRBD1 covers 8 bases. After removal of 7 bases from V and 8 bases from J, the junction contained 9 bases not matched to a gene. The CDR3 contains 13 residues. Germline values: CDR1 LGHNA, CDR2 YNFKEQ.

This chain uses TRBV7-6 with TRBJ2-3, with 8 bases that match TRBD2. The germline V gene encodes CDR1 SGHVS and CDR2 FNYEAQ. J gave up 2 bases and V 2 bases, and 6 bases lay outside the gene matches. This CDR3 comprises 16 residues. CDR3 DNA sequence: TGTGCCAGCAGCTTATGGTCTAGCGGGTACACAGATACGCAGTATTTT. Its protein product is CASSLWSSGYTDTQYF.

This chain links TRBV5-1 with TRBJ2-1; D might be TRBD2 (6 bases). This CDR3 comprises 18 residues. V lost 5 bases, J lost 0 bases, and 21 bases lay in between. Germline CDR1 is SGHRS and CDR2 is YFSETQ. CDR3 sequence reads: CASRSGGRGVSSYNEQFF. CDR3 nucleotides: TGCGCCAGCAGATCAGGTGGGCGCGGGGTCAGCTCCTACAATGAGCAGTTCTTC. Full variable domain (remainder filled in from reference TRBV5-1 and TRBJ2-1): KAGVTQTPRYLIKTRGQQVTLSCSPISGHRSVSWYQQTPGQGLQFLFEYFSETQRNKGNFPGRFSGRQFSNSRSEMNVSTLELGDSALYLCASRSGGRGVSSYNEQFFGPGTRLTVL.

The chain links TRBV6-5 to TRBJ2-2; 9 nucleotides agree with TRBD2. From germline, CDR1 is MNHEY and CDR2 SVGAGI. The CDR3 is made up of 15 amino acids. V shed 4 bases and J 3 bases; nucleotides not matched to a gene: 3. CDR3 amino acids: CASSSREGDTGELFF. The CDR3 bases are TGTGCCAGCAGTTCGCGGGAGGGCGACACCGGGGAGCTGTTTTTT.

In DNA form, the CDR3 reads TGTGCCAGCAGCTTAGTGGGCCCCTCTTACAATGAGCAGTTCTTC. This translates into CASSLVGPSYNEQFF. This chain joins TRBV7-3 and TRBJ2-1; no reliable D call. V was trimmed by 2 bases and J by 4 bases, leaving 12 bases between them. The length of the CDR3 is 15 residues. CDR1 and CDR2 (germline): SGHTA, FQGTGA.

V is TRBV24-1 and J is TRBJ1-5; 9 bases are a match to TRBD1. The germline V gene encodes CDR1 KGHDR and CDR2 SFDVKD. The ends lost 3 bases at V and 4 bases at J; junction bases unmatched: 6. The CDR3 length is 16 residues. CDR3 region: CATSDAGTGFNQPQHF. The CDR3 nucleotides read TGTGCCACCAGTGATGCCGGGACAGGGTTTAATCAGCCCCAGCATTTT.

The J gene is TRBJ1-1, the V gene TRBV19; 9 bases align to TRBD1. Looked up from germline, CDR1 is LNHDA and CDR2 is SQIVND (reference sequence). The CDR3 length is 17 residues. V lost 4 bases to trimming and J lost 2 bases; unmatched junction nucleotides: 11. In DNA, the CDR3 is TGTGCCAGTAGTACTCTGGACAGGGGCTATAGAAACACTGAAGCTTTCTTT. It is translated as CASSTLDRGYRNTEAFF.